The clone carrying this T cell receptor (beta chain) came up once. Its specificity is unknown. V lost 4 bases, J lost 0 bases, and 11 bases lay in between. Germline lookup yields CDR1 SGHNT and CDR2 YYREEE (reference sequence). The CDR3 has 16 amino acids. The protocol was immunoSEQ multiplex PCR, while the TCRdb copy is restricted to in-frame clones and leaves out a portion. The table shows approximately 180,000 clones, with around nine tenths occurring only once. The data are from a study of T cell responses to AZD1222 COVID-19 vaccine. Study outcomes and limitations: Donors were largely white British and mainly female; clonal diversity was possibly underestimated.

This receptor was obtained from an adult in good health. The genes are TRBV5-4 and TRBJ2-6, with D perhaps given as TRBD1 or TRBD2 (5 bases each). The sample here was peripheral blood, taken on day 0 of AZD1222 vaccination. The chain's CDR3 is CASSGGSSSGANVLTF. CDR3 DNA: TGTGCCAGCAGCGGGGGTTCAAGCTCTGGGGCCAACGTCCTGACTTTC.